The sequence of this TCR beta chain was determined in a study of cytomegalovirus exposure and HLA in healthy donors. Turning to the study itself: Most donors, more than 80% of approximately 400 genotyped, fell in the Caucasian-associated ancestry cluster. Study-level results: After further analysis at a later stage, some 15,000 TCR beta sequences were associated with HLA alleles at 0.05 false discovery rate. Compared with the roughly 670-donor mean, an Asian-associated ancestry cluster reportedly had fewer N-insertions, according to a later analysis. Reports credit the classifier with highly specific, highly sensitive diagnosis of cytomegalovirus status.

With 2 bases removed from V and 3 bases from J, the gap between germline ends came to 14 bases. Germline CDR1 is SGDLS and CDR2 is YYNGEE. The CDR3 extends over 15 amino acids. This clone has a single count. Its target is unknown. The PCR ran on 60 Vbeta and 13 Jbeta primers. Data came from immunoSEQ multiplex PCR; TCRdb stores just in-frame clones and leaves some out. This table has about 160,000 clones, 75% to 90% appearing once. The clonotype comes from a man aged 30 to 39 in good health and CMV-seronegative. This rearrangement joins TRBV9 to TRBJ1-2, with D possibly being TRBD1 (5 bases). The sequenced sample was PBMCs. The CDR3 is CASSVGEAPDYGYTF. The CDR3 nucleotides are TGTGCCAGCAGCGTGGGGGAGGCGCCTGACTATGGCTACACCTTC. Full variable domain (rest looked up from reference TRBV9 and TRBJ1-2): DSGVTQTPKHLITATGQRVTLRCSPRSGDLSVYWYQQSLDQGLQFLIQYYNGEERAKGNILERFSAQQFPDLHSELNLSSLELGDSALYFCASSVGEAPDYGYTFGSGTRLTVV.